These 6 T cell receptor beta chains were all obtained from the same sample, sequenced in a study of T cell responses to AZD1222 COVID-19 vaccine. Repertoires were generated with immunoSEQ multiplex PCR, while TCRdb's copy carries only in-frame clones and drops some. This repertoire shows about 220,000 clones, roughly 91% found once; its top ten account for roughly 0.99%. This sample comprised peripheral blood, obtained on day 0 of MenACWY control vaccination. The receptors were sampled from an adult in good health.

The V call is TRBV7-3, the J call TRBJ1-2; 11 bases align to TRBD1. Looked up from germline, CDR1 is SGHTA and CDR2 is FQGTGA. The CDR3 runs 14 residues. The V segment lost 2 bases and the J segment 4 bases; nucleotides outside the gene matches: 0. The CDR3 sequence: CASSLGTGGYGYTF. CDR3 DNA sequence: TGTGCCAGCAGCTTAGGGACAGGGGGCTATGGCTACACCTTC.

The chain uses TRBV13 and TRBJ2-3; 9 bases agree with TRBD2. The CDR3 runs 16 residues. J gave up 0 bases and V 2 bases, and 3 bases lay outside the gene matches. Germline V lookup: CDR1 PRHDT, CDR2 FYEKMQ (reference sequence). The CDR3 DNA reads TGTGCCAGCAGCTTACGACTAGCGGCTAGCACAGATACGCAGTATTTT. It specifies CASSLRLAASTDTQYF.

V is TRBV5-1 and J is TRBJ1-6; 7 nucleotides match TRBD1. In germline, CDR1 is SGHRS, CDR2 YFSETQ. The trim removed 4 bases at V and 6 bases at J, leaving 4 bases unmatched. This CDR3 comprises 14 residues. CDR3: CASSGGQPNSPLHF. The CDR3 DNA sequence: TGCGCCAGCAGCGGGGGACAGCCTAATTCACCCCTCCACTTT.

The rearrangement joins TRBV5-1 to TRBJ2-7; 10 nucleotides align to TRBD2. The CDR3 extends over 15 amino acids. The J segment lost 6 bases and the V segment lost 1 base, leaving 7 bases of the junction unmatched. Looked up from germline, CDR1 is SGHRS and CDR2 is YFSETQ. Here the CDR3 reads CASSLSQLAGLEQYF. The DNA for the CDR3 is TGCGCCAGCAGCTTGAGTCAACTAGCGGGGCTCGAGCAGTACTTC.

This chain connects TRBV5-5 to TRBJ1-4; TRBD1 is a possible D gene (6 bases). This CDR3 contains 14 residues. Germline lookup yields CDR1 SGHKS and CDR2 YYEKEE (reference sequence). Trimming took off 2 bases at V and 7 bases at J, with 12 bases between the two ends. CDR3 DNA sequence: TGTGCCAGCAGCTTTGGGGGCGCGGGTGAAAAACTGTTTTTT. Encoded protein: CASSFGGAGEKLFF.

The V call is TRBV20-1, the J call TRBJ1-5; no firm D call. The germline V gene encodes CDR1 DFQATT and CDR2 SNEGSKA (reference sequence). CDR3 size: 12 residues. Trimming stripped 3 bases from V and 3 bases from J, with 6 bases between. The chain's CDR3 is CSASRPNQPQHF. For the CDR3, the DNA is TGCAGTGCTAGTCGCCCCAATCAGCCCCAGCATTTT.